Listed here are 25 T cell receptor beta chains from one sample, sequenced in a study of patients and donors after allogeneic stem cell transplantation. TCRdb fed the RT-PCR reads into MiXCR, producing one record per CDR3 protein. This table holds roughly 230,000 distinct CDR3 sequences, 13% to 15% found once. The sample consisted of blood, either unsorted or a sorted T cell fraction (not recorded which). These receptors all come from a human donor who was either an allogeneic HSCT recipient or a stem cell or donor lymphocyte infusion donor (not recorded which). It is not recorded whose cells these are; they may come from a transplant donor.

CDR3 amino acids: CASSYSARGAGRGSYEQYF. As DNA, the CDR3 is TGTGCCAGCAGTTACTCCGCCCGAGGGGCGGGAAGGGGTTCCTACGAGCAGTACTTC. The V call is TRBV6-5, the J call TRBJ2-7, with D perhaps TRBD2 (6 bases). Trimming cost V 0 bases and J 1 base, with 22 bases left between them. In germline, CDR1 is MNHEY, CDR2 SVGAGI. This CDR3 is built from 19 residues.

The rearrangement links TRBV5-1 to TRBJ2-7; 12 positions agree with TRBD2. CDR3 length equals 15 residues. J gave up 5 bases and V 0 bases, and 3 bases lay outside the gene matches. Germline V gene sequence: CDR1 SGHRS, CDR2 YFSETQ. CDR3 DNA sequence: TGCGCCAGCAGCTTGGCCCTAGCGGGAGGGAACGAGCAGTACTTC. Residues: CASSLALAGGNEQYF.

This clonotype was counted only a few times. The V gene is TRBV20-1, the J gene TRBJ2-3, with TRBD2 identical over 7 bases. The trim removed 0 bases at V and 5 bases at J, leaving 5 bases unmatched. The CDR3 covers 14 residues. CDR1 is DFQATT and CDR2 is SNEGSKA in the germline V gene (reference sequence). CDR3 region: CSARDLSSGDTQYF. The DNA for the CDR3 is TGCAGTGCTAGAGATCTGTCTAGCGGAGATACGCAGTATTTT.

This clonotype was seen only a few times. The CDR3 nucleotides are TGTGCCAGCAGCCCCGAGACAGGGGATACGGAGACCCAGTACTTC. Protein product: CASSPETGDTETQYF. V and J are TRBV7-8 and TRBJ2-5; 8 bases fit TRBD1. The trim removed 5 bases at V and 5 bases at J, leaving 10 bases unmatched. From germline, CDR1 is SGHVS and CDR2 FQNEAQ. This CDR3 has 15 amino acids.

The genes are TRBV4-3 and TRBJ2-5; D unresolved. Germline V gives CDR1 LGHNA, CDR2 YSLEER. Trimming removed 0 bases at V and 5 bases at J, with 7 bases between. This CDR3 contains 13 residues. As DNA, the CDR3 is TGCGCCAGCAGCCAAGAGACCAGTGAGACCCAGTACTTC. Translated, it gives CASSQETSETQYF.

This clonotype has only a few counts. J is TRBJ2-7 and V is TRBV7-9, with 10 bases aligning to TRBD1. CDR1 is SEHNR, CDR2 FQNEAQ, per germline (reference sequence). The CDR3 is made up of 15 amino acids. With 3 bases clipped from V and 6 bases from J, the junction kept 8 bases outside the gene matches. The CDR3: CASSLWGQGPGEQYF. The DNA for the CDR3 is TGTGCCAGCAGCTTGTGGGGACAGGGGCCCGGCGAGCAGTACTTC.

In its sample, this clonotype was seen a few times. CDR3 bases: TGTGCCAGCAGCTTAGCGGGAGGTCCGTCCGAGCAGTACTTC. Protein product: CASSLAGGPSEQYF. The chain employs TRBV27 and TRBJ2-7, with 10 bases that match TRBD2. CDR3 length: 14 residues. Germline V gene data show CDR1 as MNHEY and CDR2 as SMNVEV (reference sequence). Unmatched junction bases numbered 8, after V lost 6 bases and J lost 6 bases.

This clonotype was seen a handful of times. Since a much larger clone is just one base distant, this may be a read error. The rearrangement links TRBV27 to TRBJ1-5; a possible D gene is TRBD1 (5 bases). Germline CDR1 reads MNHEY; CDR2 reads SMNVEV (reference sequence). The CDR3 spans 15 residues. V lost 4 bases and J lost 4, with 14 bases in between. CDR3 protein: CASSSGSRPNQPQHF. DNA of the CDR3: TGTGCCAGCAGTTCAGGGAGCAGGCCAAATCAGCCCCAGCATTTT.

V is TRBV20-1 and J is TRBJ1-2; weak D call: TRBD1 (5 bases). V shed 6 bases and J shed 8 bases, with 22 bases lying between them. The CDR3 contains 14 residues. CDR1 and CDR2 from the germline V gene are DFQATT and SNEGSKA (reference sequence). Here the CDR3 reads CSALYEGLSRGYTF. The CDR3 DNA reads TGCAGTGCCCTATATGAGGGGCTGTCTCGCGGCTACACCTTC.

This chain links TRBV7-2 with TRBJ2-7; D not resolved. Trimming pared 2 bases from V and 3 bases from J, leaving 14 bases between. The CDR3 spans 15 residues. CDR1 is SGHTA, CDR2 FQGNSA, per germline. CDR3 region: CASSLSMGSYYEQYF. Written as DNA, the CDR3 is TGTGCCAGCAGCTTAAGTATGGGGTCCTACTACGAGCAGTACTTC.

This clonotype was seen only a few times. The genes are TRBV27 and TRBJ1-1, with 7 bases matching TRBD1. This CDR3 is built from 15 residues. V lost 5 bases and J lost 6; bases outside the gene matches: 12. Germline assignment: CDR1 MNHEY and CDR2 SMNVEV (reference sequence). The CDR3 region is CASSPTWTGRAEAFF. The DNA for the CDR3 is TGTGCCAGCAGTCCCACATGGACAGGAAGAGCTGAAGCTTTCTTT.

The chain has TRBV5-4 and TRBJ2-5, with a weak D call TRBD2 (6 bases). V lost 3 bases to trimming and J lost 5 bases, with 11 bases between them. Germline CDR1 SGHNT, CDR2 YYREEE (reference sequence). There are 13 residues in the CDR3. In DNA, the CDR3 is TGTGCCAGCAGCTATCTAGGAGGGGAGACCCAGTACTTC. It codes for CASSYLGGETQYF.

This clonotype was detected a few times. The CDR3 DNA sequence: TGCAGTGCTAGCCGTCCTAGCGGGAGAGAAGAGACCCAGTACTTC. Translating gives CSASRPSGREETQYF. J is TRBJ2-5 and V is TRBV20-1, with TRBD2 matching over 10 bases. Germline-derived CDR1 and CDR2 are DFQATT and SNEGSKA (reference sequence). J was trimmed by 3 bases and V by 3 bases; bases with no gene match: 7. This CDR3 comprises 15 residues.

The V gene is TRBV4-2, the J gene TRBJ2-3, with a tentative D call TRBD2 (6 bases). The V end lost 0 bases, the J end lost 0 bases, and 16 bases lay between the germline ends. Germline V gives CDR1 LGHNA, CDR2 YNFKEQ. The CDR3 has 18 amino acids. The CDR3, as DNA: TGTGCCAGCAGCCAAGATATTACGGAGGGCTATAGCACAGATACGCAGTATTTT. This encodes CASSQDITEGYSTDTQYF.

This clonotype appeared a few times. This sequence joins TRBV12-2 and TRBJ1-1; the tabulated D call, TRBD1, remains unverified against the DNA. TRBV12-2 is reported as a pseudogene. There are 17 residues in the CDR3. CDR3 coding DNA: TGTGCAAGTCGCTTCGCCAATCGACTGGGGGCCCCTCAAGAAGCTTTCTTT. Protein: CASRFANRLGAPQEAFF.

This clonotype was counted many times. The J gene is TRBJ2-2, the V gene TRBV30; 13 bases line up with TRBD2. Per the germline V gene, CDR1 is GTSNPN and CDR2 is SVGIG (reference sequence). Losses at the gene ends were 0 bases for V and 6 bases for J; bases not matched to a gene: 7. The length of the CDR3 is 17 residues. CDR3 amino acids: CAWSVSGTSGIAGELFF. In DNA, the CDR3 is TGTGCCTGGAGTGTGAGTGGGACTAGCGGGATCGCCGGGGAGCTGTTTTTT.

This clonotype showed up just a few times. V is TRBV7-8 and J is TRBJ2-5; TRBD2 matches 7 bases. This CDR3 is 14 amino acids long. CDR1 SGHVS and CDR2 FQNEAQ come from the germline V gene. The J segment lost 4 bases and the V segment lost 2 bases, leaving 4 bases of the junction unmatched. The CDR3 DNA reads as TGTGCCAGCAGCTTACGTGGACTAGGAGAGACCCAGTACTTC. Protein: CASSLRGLGETQYF.

This chain connects TRBV20-1 to TRBJ2-2, with D possibly TRBD1 on 6 matching bases. Trimming removed 6 bases at V and 6 bases at J, with 17 bases between. The germline V gene encodes CDR1 DFQATT and CDR2 SNEGSKA (reference sequence). The CDR3 extends over 14 amino acids. The CDR3 loop reads CSALQTGTAGELFF. DNA for the CDR3: TGCAGTGCCTTACAAACAGGGACGGCCGGGGAGCTGTTTTTT.

This clonotype was recorded a few times. The V and J genes are TRBV20-1 and TRBJ2-5, with D unclear. V was cut by 6 bases and J by 4 bases, with 9 bases left in between. This CDR3 contains 11 residues. Per the germline V gene, CDR1 is DFQATT and CDR2 is SNEGSKA (reference sequence). The CDR3 DNA reads TGCAGTGCAAACCCTCGAGAGACCCAGTACTTC. Translating gives CSANPRETQYF.

This clonotype occurred many times. The rearrangement joins TRBV5-1 to TRBJ1-1; D gene unclear. The V end lost 1 base, the J end lost 1 base, and 14 bases lay between the germline ends. This CDR3 has 16 residues. Germline values: CDR1 SGHRS, CDR2 YFSETQ. The chain's CDR3 is CASSLKANAGNTEAFF. DNA of the CDR3: TGCGCCAGCAGCTTGAAGGCGAACGCTGGGAACACTGAAGCTTTCTTT.

The chain carries TRBV4-1 and TRBJ2-3; D remains ambiguous. Trimming cost V 5 bases and J 4 bases, with 10 bases left between them. CDR3 size: 13 residues. Germline CDR1 is MGHRA and CDR2 is YSYEKL. CDR3 nucleotide sequence: TGCGCCAGCAGCTCTCGACACTCAGATACGCAGTATTTT. It specifies CASSSRHSDTQYF.

This clonotype was counted between two and nine times. V and J are TRBV27 and TRBJ2-7, with TRBD1 matching over 8 bases. The CDR3 is 13 amino acids. Germline loops: CDR1 MNHEY, CDR2 SMNVEV (reference sequence). Trimming removed 5 bases from V and 7 bases from J; junction bases left unmatched: 7. The DNA for the CDR3 is TGTGCCAGCAGTATCCGACAGGGGTGGGAGCAGTACTTC. Translating it yields CASSIRQGWEQYF.

This clonotype was counted a few times. The chain recombines TRBV5-5 with TRBJ2-3; no reliable D call. V was clipped by 0 bases and J by 1 base, with 6 bases between them. CDR1 SGHKS and CDR2 YYEKEE come from the germline V gene (reference sequence). The CDR3 contains 14 residues. The CDR3, as DNA: TGTGCCAGCAGCTTGGAATCGCGCACAGATACGCAGTATTTT. Protein product: CASSLESRTDTQYF.

This clonotype was seen only a few times. This sequence joins TRBV21-1 and TRBJ1-5. TRBV21-1 represents a pseudogene. The CDR3 is made up of 11 amino acids. The CDR3 spells CASSKGQPQHF. As DNA, the CDR3 is TGTGCCAGCAGCAAGGGGCAGCCCCAGCATTTT.

V and J are TRBV24-1 and TRBJ2-1; D possibly matches TRBD1 or TRBD2 (5 bases each). CDR3 length: 14 residues. V gave up 12 bases and J gave up 7 bases, with 21 bases separating them. CDR1 is KGHDR and CDR2 is SFDVKD in the germline V gene. The CDR3 is CASAPGLSWNEQFF. Written as DNA, the CDR3 is TGTGCCTCCGCTCCGGGGCTTTCGTGGAATGAGCAGTTCTTC.